The TCR beta chain described here comes from a study of blood T cell repertoires in COVID-19. Overall study context: The United States, Italy and Spain provided the acute and convalescent COVID-19 samples. Nucleic acid was either cDNA or gDNA, and it came from T cells, B-cell-depleted T cells, or PBMCs.

Authors' processing steps: Scientists estimated how many nucleated cells there were by amplifying reference gene primers. Profiling relied on immunoSEQ multiplex PCR, and the TCRdb table lists in-frame clones only, not all of them. The D gene and trimming were derived from the DNA, and the V and J assignments and clone size from that table. This table holds 150,000 to 200,000 clones, about nine tenths found once. The sequencing sample was made of peripheral blood. The receptor was derived from a man younger than 35 who had recovered from COVID-19.

The CDR3 sequence: CASSFNRGQRDEQYF. DNA of the CDR3: TGCGCCAGCAGCTTTAACAGGGGGCAACGCGACGAGCAGTACTTC. This sequence joins TRBV5-1 and TRBJ2-7; 9 bases align to TRBD1. The CDR3 extends over 15 amino acids. CDR1 SGHRS and CDR2 YFSETQ come from the germline V gene. J lost 5 bases, V lost 2 bases, and 8 bases had no gene match. Full variable domain (remainder filled in from reference TRBV5-1 and TRBJ2-7): KAGVTQTPRYLIKTRGQQVTLSCSPISGHRSVSWYQQTPGQGLQFLFEYFSETQRNKGNFPGRFSGRQFSNSRSEMNVSTLELGDSALYLCASSFNRGQRDEQYFGPGTRLTVT.